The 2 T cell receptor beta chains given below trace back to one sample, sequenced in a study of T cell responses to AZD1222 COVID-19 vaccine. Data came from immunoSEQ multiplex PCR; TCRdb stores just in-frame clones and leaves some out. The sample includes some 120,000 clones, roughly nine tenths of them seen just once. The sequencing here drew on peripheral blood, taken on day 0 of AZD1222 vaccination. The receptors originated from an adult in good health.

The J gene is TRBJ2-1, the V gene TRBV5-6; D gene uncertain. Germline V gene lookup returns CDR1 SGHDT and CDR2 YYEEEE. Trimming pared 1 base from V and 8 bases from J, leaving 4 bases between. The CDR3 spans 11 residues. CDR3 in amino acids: CASSLTDEQFF. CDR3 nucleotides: TGTGCCAGCAGCTTGACCGATGAGCAGTTCTTC.

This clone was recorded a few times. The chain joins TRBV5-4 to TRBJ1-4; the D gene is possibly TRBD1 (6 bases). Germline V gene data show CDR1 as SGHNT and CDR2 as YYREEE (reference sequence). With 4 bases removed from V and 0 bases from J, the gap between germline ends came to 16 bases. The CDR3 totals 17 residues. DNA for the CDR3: TGTGCCAGCAGCCCAGCGGGACATTCGGCAACTAATGAAAAACTGTTTTTT. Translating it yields CASSPAGHSATNEKLFF.